The 9 T cell receptor beta chains below were found in one sample sequenced in a study of blood T cell repertoires in COVID-19. The assay was immunoSEQ multiplex PCR, and TCRdb's table has in-frame clones only and misses some. Of around 270,000 clones in the sample, around 83% are singletons; the top ten hold about 1.5%. The sample was peripheral blood. The receptors originated from a woman between 40 and 50 years old who had recovered from COVID-19.

The J gene is TRBJ1-2, the V gene TRBV5-1; D is uncertain. CDR1 and CDR2 from the germline V gene are SGHRS and YFSETQ. V lost 0 bases and J lost 4, with 10 bases in between. The CDR3 is made up of 14 amino acids. The CDR3 DNA follows: TGCGCCAGCAGCTTGGATAGCGAAAGCTATGGCTACACCTTC. As protein: CASSLDSESYGYTF.

The gene calls are TRBV2 and TRBJ2-2, with D perhaps matching TRBD2 (5 bases). CDR3 length equals 13 residues. Trimming shortened V by 2 bases and J by 7 bases, and 8 bases separated the two germline ends. Germline V lookup: CDR1 SNHLY, CDR2 FYNNEI. CDR3: CASSELGSGELFF. DNA for the CDR3: TGTGCCAGCAGTGAATTGGGGAGCGGGGAGCTGTTTTTT.

The CDR3 sequence is CASTMGQVDSGNTIYF. Written as DNA, the CDR3 is TGTGCCAGCACGATGGGACAGGTCGACTCTGGAAACACCATATATTTT. The gene calls are TRBV7-6 and TRBJ1-3, with 8 nucleotides matching TRBD1. The germline V gene encodes CDR1 SGHVS and CDR2 FNYEAQ. The CDR3 consists of 16 residues. V lost 7 bases, J lost 0 bases, and 8 bases stayed unmatched.

The V gene is TRBV5-1, the J gene TRBJ2-1; a weak D match, TRBD1 (5 bases). This CDR3 comprises 18 residues. V was pared by 2 bases and J by 0 bases, with 18 bases between. Looked up from germline, CDR1 is SGHRS and CDR2 is YFSETQ. The CDR3 nucleotides read TGCGCCAGCAGCTTACTTTCGTGGGGCTCCAGCTCCTACAATGAGCAGTTCTTC. This encodes CASSLLSWGSSSYNEQFF.

The chain recombines TRBV12-3 or TRBV12-4 with TRBJ2-7; unclear D gene. The ends were cut back, 1 base at V and 0 bases at J, with 4 bases in the middle. The CDR3 has 13 amino acids. CDR3 protein: CASSLDISYEQYF. CDR3 coding DNA: TGTGCCAGCAGTTTAGACATCTCCTACGAGCAGTACTTC.

This chain links TRBV11-3 with TRBJ2-3; unclear D gene. Trimming took off 5 bases at V and 8 bases at J, with 14 bases between the two ends. Germline CDR1 and CDR2: SGHNT and YENEEA. This CDR3 is built from 13 residues. CDR3 in DNA: TGTGCCAGCAGCCCACCCGCGGCGGTTACGCAGTATTTT. It yields the protein CASSPPAAVTQYF.

V and J are TRBV27 and TRBJ2-7; 7 bases are a match to TRBD1. The V gene end was trimmed by 7 bases and the J gene end by 0 bases; junction bases not matched to a gene: 9. The CDR3 is made up of 15 amino acids. CDR1 and CDR2 from the germline V gene are MNHEY and SMNVEV (reference sequence). This CDR3 is CASKESRQGSYEQYF. For the CDR3, the DNA is TGTGCCAGCAAGGAATCGCGACAGGGCTCCTACGAGCAGTACTTC.

This sequence joins TRBV6-1 and TRBJ2-1; the match to TRBD2 covers 7 bases. J was trimmed by 7 bases and V by 0 bases; bases with no gene match: 6. CDR3 length: 15 amino acids. CDR1 is MNHNS, CDR2 SASEGT, per germline. The CDR3 here is CASSEAWRGRNEQFF. CDR3 coding DNA: TGTGCCAGCAGTGAAGCCTGGCGGGGGAGGAATGAGCAGTTCTTC.

This chain connects TRBV3-1 (or the pseudogene TRBV3-2) to TRBJ2-2, with 11 bases fitting TRBD2. In germline, CDR1 is LGHDT, CDR2 YNNKEL (reference sequence). This CDR3 spans 14 amino acids. The ends lost 7 bases at V and 4 bases at J; junction bases unmatched: 2. Written as DNA, the CDR3 is TGTGCCAGCAAACTAGCGGGGGTCACCGGGGAGCTGTTTTTT. It codes for CASKLAGVTGELFF.